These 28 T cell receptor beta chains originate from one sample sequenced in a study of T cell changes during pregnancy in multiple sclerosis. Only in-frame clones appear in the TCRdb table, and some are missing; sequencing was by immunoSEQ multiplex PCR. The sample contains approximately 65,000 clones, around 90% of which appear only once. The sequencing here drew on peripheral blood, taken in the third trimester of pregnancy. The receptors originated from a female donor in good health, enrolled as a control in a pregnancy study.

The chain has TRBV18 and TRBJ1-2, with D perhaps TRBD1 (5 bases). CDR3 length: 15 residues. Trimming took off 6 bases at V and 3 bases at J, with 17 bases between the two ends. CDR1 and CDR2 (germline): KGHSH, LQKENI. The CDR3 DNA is TGTGCCAGCTCTAACCAGGGATCCGAGGACTATGGCTACACCTTC. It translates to CASSNQGSEDYGYTF.

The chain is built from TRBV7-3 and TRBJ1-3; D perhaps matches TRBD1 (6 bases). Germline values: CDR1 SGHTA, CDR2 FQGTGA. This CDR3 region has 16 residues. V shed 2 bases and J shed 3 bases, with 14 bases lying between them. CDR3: CASSLGASGVGNTIYF. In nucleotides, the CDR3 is TGTGCCAGCAGCTTAGGCGCCTCAGGGGTTGGAAACACCATATATTTT.

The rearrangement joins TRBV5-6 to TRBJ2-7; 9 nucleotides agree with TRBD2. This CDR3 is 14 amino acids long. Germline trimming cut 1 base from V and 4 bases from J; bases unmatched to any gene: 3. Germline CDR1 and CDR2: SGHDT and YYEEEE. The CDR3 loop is CASSLYSGGYEQYF. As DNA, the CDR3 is TGTGCCAGCAGCTTGTATAGCGGGGGATACGAGCAGTACTTC.

This chain's CDR3 is CASSPPGDNSPLHF. For the CDR3, the DNA is TGTGCCAGCAGCCCTCCCGGGGATAATTCACCCCTCCACTTT. V is TRBV7-2 and J is TRBJ1-6, with unresolved D. The length of the CDR3 is 14 residues. Germline V CDR1 and CDR2: SGHTA, FQGNSA. The germline V and J ends were trimmed by 5 bases and 5 bases, with 10 bases remaining between them.

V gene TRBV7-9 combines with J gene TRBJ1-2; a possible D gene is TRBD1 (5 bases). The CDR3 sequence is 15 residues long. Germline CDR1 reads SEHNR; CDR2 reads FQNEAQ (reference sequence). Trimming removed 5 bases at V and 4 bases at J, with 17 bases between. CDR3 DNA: TGTGCCAGCAGCCCCCAAGTGACAGCCCCCTATGGCTACACCTTC. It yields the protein CASSPQVTAPYGYTF. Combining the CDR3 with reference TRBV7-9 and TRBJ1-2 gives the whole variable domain DTGVSQNPRHKITKRGQNVTFRCDPISEHNRLYWYRQTLGQGPEFLTYFQNEAQLEKSRLLSDRFSAERPKGSFSTLEIQRTEQGDSAMYLCASSPQVTAPYGYTFGSGTRLTVV.

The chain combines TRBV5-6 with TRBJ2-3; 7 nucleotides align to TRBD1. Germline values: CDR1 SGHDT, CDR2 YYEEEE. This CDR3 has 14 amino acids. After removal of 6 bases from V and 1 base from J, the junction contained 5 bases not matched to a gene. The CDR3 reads CASKQGFGTDTQYF. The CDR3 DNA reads TGTGCCAGCAAACAGGGGTTCGGCACAGATACGCAGTATTTT.

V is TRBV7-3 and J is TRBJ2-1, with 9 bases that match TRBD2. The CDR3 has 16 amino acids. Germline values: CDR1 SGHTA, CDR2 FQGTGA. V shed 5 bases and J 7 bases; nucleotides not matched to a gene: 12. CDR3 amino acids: CASSPSGGGAGNEQFF. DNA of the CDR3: TGTGCCAGCAGCCCCTCAGGCGGGGGGGCGGGGAATGAGCAGTTCTTC. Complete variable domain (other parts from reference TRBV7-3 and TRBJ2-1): GAGVSQTPSNKVTEKGKYVELRCDPISGHTALYWYRQSLGQGPEFLIYFQGTGAADDSGLPNDRFFAVRPEGSVSTLKIQRTERGDSAVYLCASSPSGGGAGNEQFFGPGTRLTVL.

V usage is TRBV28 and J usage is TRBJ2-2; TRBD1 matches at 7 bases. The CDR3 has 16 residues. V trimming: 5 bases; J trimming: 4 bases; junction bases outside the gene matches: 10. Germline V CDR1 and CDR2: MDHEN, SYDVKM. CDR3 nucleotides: TGTGCCAGCAGTCCGACAGGGTTGGGCCGCACCGGGGAGCTGTTTTTT. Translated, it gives CASSPTGLGRTGELFF.

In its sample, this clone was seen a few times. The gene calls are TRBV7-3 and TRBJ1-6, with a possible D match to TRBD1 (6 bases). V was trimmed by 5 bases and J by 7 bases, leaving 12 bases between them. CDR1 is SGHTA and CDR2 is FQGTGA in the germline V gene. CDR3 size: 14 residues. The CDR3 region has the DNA TGTGCCAGCAGCCGCCAGGGGCCCAATTCACCCCTCCACTTT. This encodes CASSRQGPNSPLHF.

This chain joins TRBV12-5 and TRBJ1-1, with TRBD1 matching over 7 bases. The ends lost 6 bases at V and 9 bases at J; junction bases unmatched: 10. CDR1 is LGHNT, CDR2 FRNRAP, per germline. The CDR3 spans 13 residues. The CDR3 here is CASGRSGTVKAFF. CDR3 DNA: TGTGCTAGTGGCCGATCCGGGACAGTCAAAGCTTTCTTT. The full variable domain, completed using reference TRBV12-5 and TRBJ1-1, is DARVTQTPRHKVTEMGQEVTMRCQPILGHNTVFWYRQTMMQGLELLAYFRNRAPLDDSGMPKDRFSAEMPDATLATLKIQPSEPRDSAVYFCASGRSGTVKAFFGQGTRLTVV.

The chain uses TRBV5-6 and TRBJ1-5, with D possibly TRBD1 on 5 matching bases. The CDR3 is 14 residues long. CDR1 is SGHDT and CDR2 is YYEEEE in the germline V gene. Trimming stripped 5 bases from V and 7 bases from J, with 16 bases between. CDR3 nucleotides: TGTGCCAGCAGTTTTGGGGGGATATGGCAGCCCCAGCATTTT. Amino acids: CASSFGGIWQPQHF.

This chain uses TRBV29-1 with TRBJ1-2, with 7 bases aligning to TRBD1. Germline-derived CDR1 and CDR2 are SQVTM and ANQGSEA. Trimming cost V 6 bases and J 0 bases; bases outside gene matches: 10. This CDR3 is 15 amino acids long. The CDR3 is CSVRGRDRANYGYTF. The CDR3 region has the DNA TGCAGCGTCCGGGGGAGAGACAGGGCTAACTATGGCTACACCTTC.

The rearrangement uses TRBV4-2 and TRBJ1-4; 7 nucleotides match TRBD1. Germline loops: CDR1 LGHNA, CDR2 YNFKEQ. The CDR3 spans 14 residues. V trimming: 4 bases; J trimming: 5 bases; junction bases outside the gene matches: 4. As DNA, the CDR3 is TGTGCCAGCAGCCTCGGACAGGAAAATGAAAAACTGTTTTTT. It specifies CASSLGQENEKLFF.

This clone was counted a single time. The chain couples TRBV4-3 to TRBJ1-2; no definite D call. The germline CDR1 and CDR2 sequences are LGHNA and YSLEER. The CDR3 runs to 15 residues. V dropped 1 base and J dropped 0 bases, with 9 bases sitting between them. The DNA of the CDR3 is TGCGCCAGCAGCCAAGTATCGATAGCTAACTATGGCTACACCTTC. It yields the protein CASSQVSIANYGYTF.

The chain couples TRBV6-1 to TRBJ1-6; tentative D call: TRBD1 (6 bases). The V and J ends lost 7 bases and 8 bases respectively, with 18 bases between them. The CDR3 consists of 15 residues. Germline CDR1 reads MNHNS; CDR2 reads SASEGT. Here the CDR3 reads CASMSPQGPYSPLHF. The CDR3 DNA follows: TGTGCCAGCATGAGCCCGCAGGGGCCCTATTCACCCCTCCACTTT.

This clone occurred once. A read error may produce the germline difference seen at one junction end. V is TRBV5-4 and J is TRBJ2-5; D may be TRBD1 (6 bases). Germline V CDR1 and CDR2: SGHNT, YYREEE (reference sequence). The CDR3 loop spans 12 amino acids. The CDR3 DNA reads TGTGCCAGCAGCTTGGAGGGACACGGACAAGACTTC. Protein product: CASSLEGHGQDF. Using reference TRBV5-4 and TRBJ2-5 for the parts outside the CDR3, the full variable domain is ETGVTQSPTHLIKTRGQQVTLRCSSQSGHNTVSWYQQALGQGPQFIFQYYREEENGRGNFPPRFSGLQFPNYSSELNVNALELDDSALYLCASSLEGHGQDFGPGTRLLVL.

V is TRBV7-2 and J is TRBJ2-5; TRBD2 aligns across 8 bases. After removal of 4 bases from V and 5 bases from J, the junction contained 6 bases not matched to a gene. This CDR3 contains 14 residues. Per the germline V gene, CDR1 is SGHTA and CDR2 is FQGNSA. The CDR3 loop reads CASSYAGGGETQYF. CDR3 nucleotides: TGTGCCAGCAGCTACGCGGGGGGCGGGGAGACCCAGTACTTC.

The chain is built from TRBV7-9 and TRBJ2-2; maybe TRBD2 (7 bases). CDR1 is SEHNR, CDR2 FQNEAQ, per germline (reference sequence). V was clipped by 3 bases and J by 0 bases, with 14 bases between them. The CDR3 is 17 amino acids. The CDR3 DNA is TGTGCCAGCAGCTTGAGGGAGGGGGACTCGAACACCGGGGAGCTGTTTTTT. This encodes CASSLREGDSNTGELFF.

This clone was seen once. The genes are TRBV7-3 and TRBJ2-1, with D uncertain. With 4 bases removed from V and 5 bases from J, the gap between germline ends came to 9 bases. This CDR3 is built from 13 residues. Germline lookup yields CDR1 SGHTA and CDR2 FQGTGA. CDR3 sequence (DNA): TGTGCCAGCAGCTCCCCCCCTGACAATGAGCAGTTCTTC. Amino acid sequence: CASSSPPDNEQFF. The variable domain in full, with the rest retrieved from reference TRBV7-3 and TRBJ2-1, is GAGVSQTPSNKVTEKGKYVELRCDPISGHTALYWYRQSLGQGPEFLIYFQGTGAADDSGLPNDRFFAVRPEGSVSTLKIQRTERGDSAVYLCASSSPPDNEQFFGPGTRLTVL.

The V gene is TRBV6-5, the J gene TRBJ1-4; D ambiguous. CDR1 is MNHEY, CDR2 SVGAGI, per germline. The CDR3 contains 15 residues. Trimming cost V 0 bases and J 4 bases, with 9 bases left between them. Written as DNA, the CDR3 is TGTGCCAGCAGTTACTCGAGGAATGGTAATGAAAAACTGTTTTTT. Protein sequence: CASSYSRNGNEKLFF.

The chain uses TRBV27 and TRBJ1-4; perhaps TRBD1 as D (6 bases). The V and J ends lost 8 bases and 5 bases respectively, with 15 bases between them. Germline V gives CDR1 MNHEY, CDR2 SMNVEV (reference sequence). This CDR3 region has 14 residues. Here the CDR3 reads CASGPQGRNEKLFF. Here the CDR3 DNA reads TGTGCCAGCGGACCACAGGGCCGGAATGAAAAACTGTTTTTT.

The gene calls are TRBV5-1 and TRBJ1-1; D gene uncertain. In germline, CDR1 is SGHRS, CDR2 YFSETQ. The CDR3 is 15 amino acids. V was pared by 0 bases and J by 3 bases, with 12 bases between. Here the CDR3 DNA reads TGCGCCAGCAGCTTGGATGGGTCGGGATACACTGAAGCTTTCTTT. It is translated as CASSLDGSGYTEAFF. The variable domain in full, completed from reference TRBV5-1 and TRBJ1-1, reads KAGVTQTPRYLIKTRGQQVTLSCSPISGHRSVSWYQQTPGQGLQFLFEYFSETQRNKGNFPGRFSGRQFSNSRSEMNVSTLELGDSALYLCASSLDGSGYTEAFFGQGTRLTVV.

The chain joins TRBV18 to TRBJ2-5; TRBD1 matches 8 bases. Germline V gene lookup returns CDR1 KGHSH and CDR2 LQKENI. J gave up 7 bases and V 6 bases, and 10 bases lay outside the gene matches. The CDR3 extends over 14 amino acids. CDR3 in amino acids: CASSPGQAVGTQYF. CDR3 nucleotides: TGTGCCAGCTCCCCGGGACAGGCTGTGGGGACCCAGTACTTC.

This chain's CDR3 is CASSQERGSSYNEQFF. In nucleotides, the CDR3 is TGTGCCAGCAGCCAAGAGCGGGGGAGCTCCTACAATGAGCAGTTCTTC. This chain uses TRBV4-2 with TRBJ2-1; 7 bases are a match to TRBD2. This CDR3 region has 16 residues. The germline gives CDR1 LGHNA, CDR2 YNFKEQ. V shed 0 bases and J 0 bases; nucleotides not matched to a gene: 2.

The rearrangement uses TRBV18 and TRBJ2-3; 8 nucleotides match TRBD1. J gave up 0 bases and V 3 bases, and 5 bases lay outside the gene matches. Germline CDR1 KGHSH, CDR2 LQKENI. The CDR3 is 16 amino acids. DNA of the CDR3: TGTGCCAGCTCACCTACCGGGACAGGCAGCACAGATACGCAGTATTTT. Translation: CASSPTGTGSTDTQYF.

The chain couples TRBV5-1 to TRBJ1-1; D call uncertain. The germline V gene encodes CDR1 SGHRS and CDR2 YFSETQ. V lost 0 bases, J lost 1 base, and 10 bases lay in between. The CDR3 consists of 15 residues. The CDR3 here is CASSLDVRENTEAFF. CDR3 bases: TGCGCCAGCAGCTTGGATGTCCGGGAGAACACTGAAGCTTTCTTT.

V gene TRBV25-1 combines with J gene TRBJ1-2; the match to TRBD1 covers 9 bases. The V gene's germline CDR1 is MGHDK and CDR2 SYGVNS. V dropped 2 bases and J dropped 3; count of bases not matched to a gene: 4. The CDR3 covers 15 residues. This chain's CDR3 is CASSETGGLDYGYTF. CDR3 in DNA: TGTGCCAGCAGTGAAACAGGGGGCCTCGACTATGGCTACACCTTC.

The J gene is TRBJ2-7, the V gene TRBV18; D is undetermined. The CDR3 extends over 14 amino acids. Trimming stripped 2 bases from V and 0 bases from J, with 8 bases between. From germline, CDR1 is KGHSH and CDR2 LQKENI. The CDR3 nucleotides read TGTGCCAGCTCACCATTTTCGAGCTCCTACGAGCAGTACTTC. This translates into CASSPFSSSYEQYF.